The rows below give T cell receptor beta chains drawn from one sample of a study of human T cells and chemical hapten exposure. TCRdb independently ran MiXCR on the RACE reads; one entry per CDR3 protein. This sample has some 350,000 distinct CDR3 sequences; about 6% occur once, and the top ten carry roughly 5.4%. The starting material was whole blood, obtained in connection with sensitization to the hapten diphenylcyclopropenone (DPC). The receptors come from a woman aged 18-29 years with alopecia areata. Some clones in this sample may be carry-over from other donors' samples. Each CDR3 is given without its conserved first and last residue. Each record gives: V gene, CDR3 protein.

>TRBV2
ASTVEVSTDTQY
>TRBV6-6
ASSYNRAAGELF
>TRBV20-1
SASAGTGGGQPQH
>TRBV9
ASSVAGQPGEGYT
>TRBV7-9
ASSLVGPSGNTIY
>TRBV4-2
ASSQDKLLAGVTQY
>TRBV7-3
ASSPGGQGIPEQY
>TRBV20-1
SASQHGGNTEAF
>TRBV6-2/TRBV6-3
ASSNPQDYYNSPLH
>TRBV6-6
ASTQRARGSDTQY